Following are 23 T cell receptor beta chains from one sample sequenced in a study of identical twins. MiXCR, run by TCRdb on the 5' RACE reads, gives a single entry per CDR3 protein. The table shows roughly 470,000 distinct CDR3 sequences, with over 11% occurring only once. These same data were also listed under a study on yellow fever vaccine responses in identical twins.

Material: CD4+ T cells sorted from blood. These TCRs come from a woman aged 18 to 35 in good health.

V usage is TRBV6-2 or TRBV6-3 and J usage is TRBJ2-1; the D is unclear. The CDR3 is 14 amino acids. Germline-derived CDR1 and CDR2 are MNHEY and SVGEGT. The V end was cut by 2 bases, the J end by 4 bases, with 9 bases between. CDR3 coding DNA: TGTGCCAGCAGTTACCTCGGCGGTTACAATGAGCAGTTCTTC. Translating gives CASSYLGGYNEQFF.

The rearrangement uses TRBV12-5 and TRBJ2-7, with TRBD2 matching 12 bases. Germline V gives CDR1 LGHNT, CDR2 FRNRAP. V gave up 6 bases and J gave up 2 bases; unmatched junction bases: 5. The CDR3 is made up of 15 amino acids. CDR3 bases: TGTGCTAGTGGCAAGGGACTAGCGGGTCCCTACGAGCAGTACTTC. It specifies CASGKGLAGPYEQYF.

This clonotype was counted at least ten times. The V and J genes are TRBV28 and TRBJ2-3, with TRBD1 matching over 7 bases. This CDR3 is 14 amino acids long. The V segment lost 4 bases and the J segment 4 bases; nucleotides outside the gene matches: 5. The germline V gene encodes CDR1 MDHEN and CDR2 SYDVKM. CDR3 sequence (DNA): TGTGCCAGCAGTTCGGGACAGCCTCCAGATACGCAGTATTTT. Translation: CASSSGQPPDTQYF. The full variable domain, with the rest looked up from reference TRBV28 and TRBJ2-3, is DVKVTQSSRYLVKRTGEKVFLECVQDMDHENMFWYRQDPGLGLRLIYFSYDVKMKEKGDIPEGYSVSREKKERFSLILESASTNQTSMYLCASSSGQPPDTQYFGPGTRLTVL.

In this sample, this clonotype turned up a few times. The V and J genes are TRBV7-3 and TRBJ2-3; 10 positions match TRBD2. J was trimmed by 5 bases and V by 4 bases; bases with no gene match: 6. Germline V gene sequence: CDR1 SGHTA, CDR2 FQGTGA. The CDR3 is made up of 15 amino acids. Written as DNA, the CDR3 is TGTGCCAGCAGCTCCGGGACTAGCGAGGGAGATACGCAGTATTTT. Amino acids: CASSSGTSEGDTQYF.

J is TRBJ2-3 and V is TRBV30; 8 bases agree with TRBD1. The CDR3 has 18 amino acids. Germline V lookup: CDR1 GTSNPN, CDR2 SVGIG (reference sequence). The trim removed 3 bases at V and 0 bases at J, leaving 14 bases unmatched. CDR3 in amino acids: CAWSPRRKTGVSTDTQYF. As DNA, the CDR3 is TGTGCCTGGAGCCCACGGAGGAAGACAGGGGTCAGCACAGATACGCAGTATTTT.

This clonotype turned up a few times. V usage is TRBV5-1 and J usage is TRBJ2-7, with D possibly being TRBD2 (6 bases). Germline assignment: CDR1 SGHRS and CDR2 YFSETQ. V was cut by 1 base and J by 3 bases, with 17 bases left in between. The CDR3 extends over 16 amino acids. The chain's CDR3 is CASSLSGAKNLYEQYF. The CDR3 region has the DNA TGCGCCAGCAGCTTGTCGGGAGCTAAGAACCTCTACGAGCAGTACTTC. The whole variable domain, remainder taken from reference TRBV5-1 and TRBJ2-7, is KAGVTQTPRYLIKTRGQQVTLSCSPISGHRSVSWYQQTPGQGLQFLFEYFSETQRNKGNFPGRFSGRQFSNSRSEMNVSTLELGDSALYLCASSLSGAKNLYEQYFGPGTRLTVT.

This clonotype was counted between two and nine times. The chain combines TRBV6-5 with TRBJ2-7; 8 bases agree with TRBD2. The J segment lost 0 bases and the V segment lost 10 bases, leaving 8 bases of the junction unmatched. In germline, CDR1 is MNHEY, CDR2 SVGAGI. The CDR3 runs 14 residues. This CDR3 reads CATLAGTSSYEQYF. CDR3 sequence (DNA): TGTGCCACGTTAGCGGGAACTAGCTCCTACGAGCAGTACTTC.

Ten or more counts support this clonotype. The J gene is TRBJ2-1, the V gene TRBV20-1; 11 nucleotides line up with TRBD2. The CDR3 runs 14 residues. Trimming at V came to 5 bases and at J to 4 bases, leaving 4 bases not matched to a gene. CDR1 and CDR2 (germline): DFQATT, SNEGSKA (reference sequence). CDR3 sequence reads: CSAGRLAGYNEQFF. The CDR3 nucleotides are TGCAGTGCTGGGCGACTAGCGGGATACAATGAGCAGTTCTTC.

This clonotype was detected only a few times. The chain employs TRBV28 and TRBJ2-2, with unresolved D. Germline V gives CDR1 MDHEN, CDR2 SYDVKM. Trimming pared 10 bases from V and 6 bases from J, leaving 15 bases between. CDR3 size: 13 residues. CDR3 sequence (DNA): TGTGCCACCAACCATCTCGGCCCCGGGGAGCTGTTTTTT. Its protein is CATNHLGPGELFF.

The genes are TRBV29-1 and TRBJ2-5, with a tentative D call TRBD1 (6 bases). From germline, CDR1 is SQVTM and CDR2 ANQGSEA. Trimming left V 6 bases short and J 3 bases short, with 14 bases between. CDR3 size: 13 residues. The CDR3 here is CSVTPRGKETQYF. DNA of the CDR3: TGCAGCGTAACCCCGAGGGGGAAAGAGACCCAGTACTTC.

The chain links TRBV12-3 or TRBV12-4 to TRBJ2-1; 7 bases match TRBD1. The CDR3 loop spans 16 amino acids. The junction had 13 bases not matched to a gene; V was cut back by 7 bases and J by 4 bases. The CDR3 region has the DNA TGTGCCAGCACCAAACAGGGGAACTTGGCATACAATGAGCAGTTCTTC. Its translation: CASTKQGNLAYNEQFF.

This clonotype was detected a few times. The chain combines TRBV7-2 with TRBJ2-1, with D perhaps TRBD2 (5 bases). The CDR3 extends over 16 amino acids. The V end was cut by 5 bases, the J end by 0 bases, with 14 bases between. Germline CDR1 and CDR2: SGHTA and FQGNSA. The chain's CDR3 is CASSPRAVISYNEQFF. CDR3 coding DNA: TGTGCCAGCAGCCCCCGAGCGGTAATCTCCTACAATGAGCAGTTCTTC.

This clonotype has a handful of counts. The chain recombines TRBV7-2 with TRBJ2-7; weak D call: TRBD2 (7 bases). The CDR3 totals 15 residues. V lost 4 bases, J lost 1 base, and 14 bases lay in between. Germline V gives CDR1 SGHTA, CDR2 FQGNSA. This chain's CDR3 is CASSSGGGSSYEQYF. The CDR3 nucleotides read TGTGCCAGCAGCTCCGGGGGCGGGAGTTCCTACGAGCAGTACTTC.

This clonotype was observed many times. Here the CDR3 reads CASSPPGQGSTGELFF. Written as DNA, the CDR3 is TGTGCCAGCAGTCCCCCGGGACAGGGGTCCACTGGGGAGCTGTTTTTT. The gene calls are TRBV12-3 or TRBV12-4 and TRBJ2-2; 10 bases match TRBD1. After removal of 5 bases from V and 8 bases from J, the junction contained 11 bases not matched to a gene. This CDR3 is built from 16 residues.

Only a few counts were recorded for this clonotype. The chain combines TRBV14 with TRBJ2-1; no firm D call. Germline-derived CDR1 and CDR2 are SGHDN and FVKESK. The CDR3 covers 13 residues. V lost 1 base and J 6 bases, leaving 7 bases between the germline ends. The CDR3 is CASSQGVTNEQFF. In DNA form, the CDR3 reads TGTGCCAGCAGCCAAGGGGTTACCAATGAGCAGTTCTTC.

The sample holds a few counts of this clonotype. This rearrangement joins TRBV15 to TRBJ2-3; 8 bases fit TRBD2. V shed 1 base, J shed 4 bases, and the junction held 7 bases outside the gene matches. Germline-derived CDR1 and CDR2 are LNHNV and YYDKDF (reference sequence). The CDR3 runs 16 residues. The CDR3 DNA sequence: TGTGCCACCAGCAGAGGCGGAGCGGGAGCTGCAGATACGCAGTATTTT. It specifies CATSRGGAGAADTQYF. Full variable domain (rest looked up from reference TRBV15 and TRBJ2-3): DAMVIQNPRYQVTQFGKPVTLSCSQTLNHNVMYWYQQKSSQAPKLLFHYYDKDFNNEADTPDNFQSRRPNTSFCFLDIRSPGLGDTAMYLCATSRGGAGAADTQYFGPGTRLTVL.

This clonotype was detected only once. This chain joins TRBV2 and TRBJ2-7; D is possibly TRBD1 or TRBD2 (5 bases each). Trimming took off 6 bases at V and 2 bases at J, with 14 bases between the two ends. Germline V lookup: CDR1 SNHLY, CDR2 FYNNEI. This CDR3 comprises 14 residues. In nucleotides, the CDR3 is TGTGCCAGCAGGTACCGGGACCTAACCTACGAGCAGTACTTC. This translates into CASRYRDLTYEQYF.

This clonotype has a count of ten or more. The gene calls are TRBV7-2 and TRBJ2-3; 12 positions agree with TRBD2. V shed 5 bases, J shed 6 bases, and the junction held 12 bases outside the gene matches. CDR1 is SGHTA and CDR2 is FQGNSA in the germline V gene. CDR3 length equals 17 residues. The chain's CDR3 is CASSPLRGGLAGDTQYF. The CDR3 region has the DNA TGTGCCAGCAGCCCCCTCAGAGGAGGACTAGCGGGGGATACGCAGTATTTT.

This sequence joins TRBV7-2 and TRBJ2-2; D gene uncertain. The CDR3 has 14 residues. Trimming stripped 0 bases from V and 3 bases from J, with 5 bases between. Germline V gene lookup returns CDR1 SGHTA and CDR2 FQGNSA. For the CDR3, the DNA is TGTGCCAGCAGCTTAGCGTTAGACACCGGGGAGCTGTTTTTT. It is translated as CASSLALDTGELFF.

This clonotype was seen a few times. The CDR3 is CAWSLQGGETQYF. DNA of the CDR3: TGTGCCTGGAGTCTACAGGGTGGGGAGACCCAGTACTTC. J is TRBJ2-5 and V is TRBV30, with D possibly being TRBD1 (6 bases). The CDR3 totals 13 residues. Trimming pared 2 bases from V and 5 bases from J, leaving 12 bases between. Germline loops: CDR1 GTSNPN, CDR2 SVGIG (reference sequence).

This rearrangement joins TRBV3-1 to TRBJ1-1; unclear D gene. V gave up 1 base and J gave up 0 bases, with 9 bases separating them. This CDR3 has 15 residues. Germline V gene data show CDR1 as LGHDT and CDR2 as YNNKEL (reference sequence). CDR3 in DNA: TGTGCCAGCAGCCAAGGTATGAGGATGAACACTGAAGCTTTCTTT. The encoded protein is CASSQGMRMNTEAFF. Supplemented by reference TRBV3-1 and TRBJ1-1, the full variable domain reads DTAVSQTPKYLVTQMGNDKSIKCEQNLGHDTMYWYKQDSKKFLKIMFSYNNKELIINETVPNRFSPKSPDKAHLNLHINSLELGDSAVYFCASSQGMRMNTEAFFGQGTRLTVV.

This clonotype was detected only a few times. This chain uses TRBV2 with TRBJ2-7, with D possibly called TRBD1 or TRBD2 (5 bases each). Deletions cut 6 bases from V and 6 bases from J, with 18 bases between. The CDR3 runs to 14 residues. CDR1 is SNHLY, CDR2 FYNNEI, per germline. In DNA, the CDR3 is TGTGCCAGCAGGGCCGGGACGCAGGTCGGCGAGCAGTACTTC. Protein sequence: CASRAGTQVGEQYF.

The sample holds a few counts of this clonotype. V and J are TRBV20-1 and TRBJ2-1; TRBD2 agrees at 7 bases. The CDR3 consists of 16 residues. The germline gives CDR1 DFQATT, CDR2 SNEGSKA (reference sequence). V gave up 1 base and J gave up 2 bases; unmatched junction bases: 8. CDR3 DNA: TGCAGTGCTAGAGCCGCTACTAGCGTGACCTACAATGAGCAGTTCTTC. Protein sequence: CSARAATSVTYNEQFF.